The 15 T cell receptor beta chains reported below all come from one sample, sequenced in a study of T-cell memory formation after mild COVID-19. One entry per CDR3 protein results from TCRdb running MiXCR on the 5' RACE reads. This sample yields about 430,000 distinct CDR3 sequences, of which about a sixth are seen a single time; 20% to 25% belongs to the top ten. What was sequenced was PBMCs or a T cell subset sorted from them (not recorded which). Every receptor here comes from a man between 18 and 35 years old who had mild COVID-19 (a few samples of this study predate the infection). Cell type and time point are not known.

The V call is TRBV5-1, the J call TRBJ2-3, with a tentative D call TRBD1 (5 bases). The V end was cut by 2 bases, the J end by 3 bases, with 19 bases between. The CDR3 length is 17 residues. CDR1 is SGHRS, CDR2 YFSETQ, per germline. The CDR3 coding sequence is TGCGCCAGCAGCTTTCGACAGATCGGGCTGCCTACAGATACGCAGTATTTT. It specifies CASSFRQIGLPTDTQYF.

This clonotype was counted between two and nine times. CDR3 bases: TGTGCCAGCAGCTTATACGCTAGCGGGGTTGGGGAGACCCAGTACTTC. Amino acid sequence: CASSLYASGVGETQYF. This chain joins TRBV7-6 and TRBJ2-5, with 9 bases identical to TRBD2. CDR1 SGHVS and CDR2 FNYEAQ come from the germline V gene. J was trimmed by 5 bases and V by 2 bases; bases with no gene match: 9. This CDR3 has 16 residues.

This clonotype was picked up a small number of times. The rearrangement uses TRBV5-1 and TRBJ2-3; possible D gene TRBD2, 6 bases. This CDR3 is 15 amino acids long. Trimming pared 2 bases from V and 4 bases from J, leaving 14 bases between. The V gene's germline CDR1 is SGHRS and CDR2 YFSETQ. The CDR3: CASSFGGRSADTQYF. CDR3 DNA: TGCGCCAGCAGCTTCGGGGGAAGAAGTGCAGATACGCAGTATTTT. The full variable domain, completed using reference TRBV5-1 and TRBJ2-3, is KAGVTQTPRYLIKTRGQQVTLSCSPISGHRSVSWYQQTPGQGLQFLFEYFSETQRNKGNFPGRFSGRQFSNSRSEMNVSTLELGDSALYLCASSFGGRSADTQYFGPGTRLTVL.

This clonotype was picked up a small number of times. The chain combines TRBV11-2 with TRBJ2-3; perhaps TRBD1 as D (5 bases). Germline V gives CDR1 SGHAT, CDR2 FQNNGV. The CDR3 is 16 residues long. Trimming shortened V by 10 bases and J by 0 bases, and 20 bases separated the two germline ends. The DNA for the CDR3 is TGTGCCACCGGTAGGGGCAGTCCAACTAGCACAGATACGCAGTATTTT. Its translation: CATGRGSPTSTDTQYF.

This clonotype was detected a few times. This sequence joins TRBV12-3 or TRBV12-4 and TRBJ2-7, with D perhaps TRBD1 (6 bases). This CDR3 spans 13 amino acids. V was pared by 8 bases and J by 2 bases, with 13 bases between. CDR3 amino acids: CASGRDTTYEQYF. CDR3 DNA sequence: TGTGCCAGCGGAAGGGACACTACCTACGAGCAGTACTTC.

There are a few counts of this clonotype. The V call is TRBV6-5, the J call TRBJ2-1; weak D call: TRBD2 (7 bases). Deletions cut 5 bases from V and 9 bases from J, with 17 bases between. The CDR3 is 14 residues long. The germline CDR1 and CDR2 sequences are MNHEY and SVGAGI. The DNA for the CDR3 is TGTGCCAGCAGTCCAATGGGGGGGGCGGGTGAGCAGTTCTTC. Amino acid sequence: CASSPMGGAGEQFF.

The chain joins TRBV5-1 to TRBJ1-1, with D maybe TRBD1 (5 bases). This CDR3 has 15 residues. V lost 0 bases to trimming and J lost 3 bases, with 12 bases between them. Germline V gene sequence: CDR1 SGHRS, CDR2 YFSETQ. CDR3: CASSLGDRQHTEAFF. CDR3 DNA: TGCGCCAGCAGCTTGGGGGATCGACAGCACACTGAAGCTTTCTTT.

The chain has TRBV24-1 and TRBJ2-2; TRBD2 matches 9 bases. J gave up 7 bases and V 6 bases, and 2 bases lay outside the gene matches. This CDR3 contains 13 residues. CDR1 and CDR2 (germline): KGHDR, SFDVKD. The DNA for the CDR3 is TGTGCCACCAGTCTAGCGGGGTTCGGGGAGCTGTTTTTT. Translated: CATSLAGFGELFF.

J is TRBJ2-1 and V is TRBV11-2; 9 positions agree with TRBD2. The germline V gene encodes CDR1 SGHAT and CDR2 FQNNGV. Trimming took 4 bases from V and 1 from J; bases not matched to a gene: 8. The CDR3 consists of 17 residues. The CDR3 nucleotides are TGTGCCAGCAGCTCCGGACTAGCGTCTCGGTCCTACAATGAGCAGTTCTTC. The encoded protein is CASSSGLASRSYNEQFF.

The V gene is TRBV4-2, the J gene TRBJ1-6; possible D gene TRBD1, 5 bases. V gave up 0 bases and J gave up 8 bases, with 11 bases separating them. The CDR3 loop spans 15 amino acids. Germline V CDR1 and CDR2: LGHNA, YNFKEQ. The CDR3 coding sequence is TGTGCCAGCAGCCAAGAACCAGGGATGGATTCACCCCTCCACTTT. Translating it yields CASSQEPGMDSPLHF.

This clonotype was found a few times. The chain recombines TRBV4-3 with TRBJ2-1; 8 bases map to TRBD2. Per germline, CDR1 LGHNA and CDR2 YSLEER. The CDR3 totals 15 residues. V dropped 0 bases and J dropped 5; count of bases not matched to a gene: 3. This CDR3 reads CASSQELAADNEQFF. DNA of the CDR3: TGCGCCAGCAGCCAAGAACTAGCGGCCGACAATGAGCAGTTCTTC.

There are a few counts of this clonotype. The V gene is TRBV7-8, the J gene TRBJ1-4, with D possibly TRBD1 on 6 matching bases. The germline gives CDR1 SGHVS, CDR2 FQNEAQ. The ends were cut back, 2 bases at V and 3 bases at J, with 19 bases in the middle. The CDR3 sequence is 18 residues long. This CDR3 is CASSLQIGGGGSNEKLFF. The CDR3 DNA reads TGTGCCAGCAGCTTACAGATCGGGGGAGGGGGGTCTAATGAAAAACTGTTTTTT.

This clonotype has only a few counts. The rearrangement uses TRBV7-2 and TRBJ2-2; a weak D match, TRBD2 (5 bases). The CDR3 spans 14 residues. Trimming took off 5 bases at V and 5 bases at J, with 12 bases between the two ends. Germline loops: CDR1 SGHTA, CDR2 FQGNSA. The CDR3 sequence: CASSVSRVTGELFF. CDR3 coding DNA: TGTGCCAGCAGCGTATCGCGGGTTACCGGGGAGCTGTTTTTT.

The V and J genes are TRBV9 and TRBJ2-1, with 10 positions matching TRBD2. Germline CDR1 SGDLS, CDR2 YYNGEE. The CDR3 is made up of 16 amino acids. After removal of 3 bases from V and 8 bases from J, the junction contained 11 bases not matched to a gene. CDR3 DNA sequence: TGTGCCAGCAGCGAGACCCCCCAGCGGGGGGGCGATGAGCAGTTCTTC. Amino acids: CASSETPQRGGDEQFF. The full variable domain, rest sourced from reference TRBV9 and TRBJ2-1, is DSGVTQTPKHLITATGQRVTLRCSPRSGDLSVYWYQQSLDQGLQFLIQYYNGEERAKGNILERFSAQQFPDLHSELNLSSLELGDSALYFCASSETPQRGGDEQFFGPGTRLTVL.

At least ten counts were recorded for this clonotype. This rearrangement joins TRBV6-5 to TRBJ1-3; the D is unclear. Germline CDR1 and CDR2: MNHEY and SVGAGI. V lost 5 bases and J 5 bases, leaving 13 bases between the germline ends. This CDR3 contains 14 residues. The CDR3 reads CASSPLFGRNTIYF. CDR3 in DNA: TGTGCCAGCAGTCCCCTCTTTGGGCGAAACACCATATATTTT.